Listed below are T cell receptor beta chains from one sample, sequenced in a study of blood T cell repertoires in COVID-19. Repertoires were generated with immunoSEQ multiplex PCR, while TCRdb's copy carries only in-frame clones and drops some. The sample lists 90,000 to 150,000 clones; approximately 81% were seen once. Sequencing was carried out using peripheral blood. The receptors come from a woman at least 80 years old with acute or convalescent COVID-19. Each CDR3 is given with its conserved first and last residue. Each record gives: V gene, CDR3 protein.

v_call: TRBV3-1/TRBV3-2
cdr3_aa: CASSQAHRGTYEQYF

v_call: TRBV3-1/TRBV3-2
cdr3_aa: CASSQGRDQPQHF

v_call: TRBV2
cdr3_aa: CASRENREINQPQHF

v_call: TRBV6-5
cdr3_aa: CASSRDRKTGELFF

v_call: TRBV6-5
cdr3_aa: CASSSTGTGTEAFF

v_call: TRBV7-3
cdr3_aa: CASSKTSTEQFF

v_call: TRBV7-9
cdr3_aa: CASSRSGLNTEAFF

v_call: TRBV5-4
cdr3_aa: CASSLLASGLDEQFF

v_call: TRBV6-2/TRBV6-3
cdr3_aa: CASSEGRGERQPQHF

v_call: TRBV11-2
cdr3_aa: CASSLGGGQGFQPQHF

v_call: TRBV9
cdr3_aa: CASSVGGEGRDTQYF

v_call: TRBV7-2
cdr3_aa: CASSSGGQGYEQYF

v_call: TRBV2
cdr3_aa: CASSIQGGTDTQYF

v_call: TRBV5-1
cdr3_aa: CASSPRTANTEAFF

v_call: TRBV4-2
cdr3_aa: CASSQGPAGAQETQYF

v_call: TRBV30
cdr3_aa: CAWSKRTSGVYEQYF

v_call: TRBV15
cdr3_aa: CATSRDQLAGGGETQYF

v_call: TRBV6-6
cdr3_aa: CASSPREGSYGYTF

v_call: TRBV28
cdr3_aa: CASRKGYTEAFF

v_call: TRBV6-2/TRBV6-3
cdr3_aa: CASSLTETGKLFF

v_call: TRBV4-1
cdr3_aa: CASSQGVGGPQETQYF

v_call: TRBV6-5
cdr3_aa: CASRRAGNYGYTF

v_call: TRBV10-3
cdr3_aa: CAISEGQPYWTQHF

v_call: TRBV19
cdr3_aa: CASSTNRGLSTEAFF